Presented here are 30 T cell receptor beta chains from one specimen sequenced in a study of blood T cell repertoires in COVID-19. Generated by immunoSEQ multiplex PCR, the TCRdb table keeps only in-frame clones and is missing some. The sample carries approximately 480,000 clones, approximately 90% recorded once. Input material: PBMCs or T cells enriched from blood (not recorded which). The receptor source for this set is a woman aged 18 to 35 who had recovered from COVID-19.

The table lists this clone with a count of one. This sequence joins TRBV7-9 and TRBJ2-7; D is unresolved. This CDR3 region has 14 residues. CDR1 is SEHNR and CDR2 is FQNEAQ in the germline V gene (reference sequence). V was cut by 4 bases and J by 2 bases, with 12 bases left in between. CDR3 in DNA: TGTGCCAGCAGCTCCCCCGATAGTCCCTACGAGCAGTACTTC. As protein: CASSSPDSPYEQYF.

V is TRBV2 and J is TRBJ1-2, with TRBD1 matching 7 bases. The CDR3 runs 16 residues. CDR1 is SNHLY, CDR2 FYNNEI, per germline. V gave up 6 bases and J gave up 6 bases; unmatched junction bases: 16. CDR3 loop: CASSVIYNRGADGYTF. The CDR3, as DNA: TGTGCCAGCAGCGTCATTTATAACAGGGGAGCAGATGGCTACACCTTC. Full variable domain (remainder filled in from reference TRBV2 and TRBJ1-2): EPEVTQTPSHQVTQMGQEVILRCVPISNHLYFYWYRQILGQKVEFLVSFYNNEISEKSEIFDDQFSVERPDGSNFTLKIRSTKLEDSAMYFCASSVIYNRGADGYTFGSGTRLTVV.

The chain joins TRBV5-1 to TRBJ1-3, with D unclear. The germline V gene has CDR1 SGHRS and CDR2 YFSETQ. The length of the CDR3 is 14 residues. Trimming removed 5 bases from V and 0 bases from J, with 9 bases in between. CDR3 in DNA: TGCGCCAGCAGGCCCGACATCTCTGGAAACACCATATATTTT. It codes for CASRPDISGNTIYF. Drawing the rest from reference TRBV5-1 and TRBJ1-3, the complete variable domain is KAGVTQTPRYLIKTRGQQVTLSCSPISGHRSVSWYQQTPGQGLQFLFEYFSETQRNKGNFPGRFSGRQFSNSRSEMNVSTLELGDSALYLCASRPDISGNTIYFGEGSWLTVV.

The chain couples TRBV6-6 to TRBJ2-3; a possible D gene is TRBD2 (5 bases). The V gene lost 0 bases and the J gene lost 2 bases, with 12 bases spanning the gap. This CDR3 has 16 amino acids. Germline assignment: CDR1 MNHNY and CDR2 SVGAGI (reference sequence). The CDR3 spells CASSYSGAAHTDTQYF. CDR3 in DNA: TGTGCCAGCAGTTACTCAGGAGCGGCCCACACAGATACGCAGTATTTT.

V usage is TRBV29-1 and J usage is TRBJ2-3; 8 bases line up with TRBD2. The CDR3 is made up of 12 amino acids. Germline CDR1 and CDR2: SQVTM and ANQGSEA. CDR3 bases: TGCTCCGGGGGGGAGAGAACAGATACGCAGTATTTT. This codes for CSGGERTDTQYF.

The chain recombines TRBV5-1 with TRBJ1-4; D call uncertain. The CDR3 is made up of 15 amino acids. Trimming took 0 bases from V and 8 from J, leaving 14 bases between them. Germline CDR1 reads SGHRS; CDR2 reads YFSETQ. CDR3 nucleotide sequence: TGCGCCAGCAGCTTGGCCTCGGAGGGTGGCGAAAAACTGTTTTTT. Protein sequence: CASSLASEGGEKLFF.

V is TRBV7-9 and J is TRBJ2-7; D is uncertain. Trimming removed 1 base at V and 2 bases at J, with 6 bases between. Germline V gene data show CDR1 as SEHNR and CDR2 as FQNEAQ (reference sequence). The CDR3 runs to 13 residues. The CDR3 protein is CASSLDTAYEQYF. The DNA of the CDR3 is TGTGCCAGCAGCTTAGATACGGCCTACGAGCAGTACTTC.

This chain joins TRBV28 and TRBJ2-7, with D unresolved. V lost 7 bases and J 5 bases, leaving 9 bases between the germline ends. The CDR3 spans 11 residues. Per germline, CDR1 MDHEN and CDR2 SYDVKM. CDR3 loop: CASTIENEQYF. The CDR3 DNA reads TGTGCCAGCACCATAGAGAACGAGCAGTACTTC.

V is TRBV30 and J is TRBJ2-4; 9 bases agree with TRBD2. The junction had 11 bases not matched to a gene; V was cut back by 4 bases and J by 7 bases. This CDR3 has 15 amino acids. Germline assignment: CDR1 GTSNPN and CDR2 SVGIG (reference sequence). In DNA, the CDR3 is TGTGCCTGGAAAAGCGGGGGGACGGCTTCCAACATTCAGTACTTC. It translates to CAWKSGGTASNIQYF.

The chain couples TRBV30 to TRBJ1-5; D gene uncertain. Germline CDR1 is GTSNPN and CDR2 is SVGIG (reference sequence). The CDR3 spans 13 residues. Deletions cut 2 bases from V and 6 bases from J, with 11 bases between. CDR3 bases: TGTGCCTGGAGTTTTGGTGGAGGTCAGCCCCAGCATTTT. It specifies CAWSFGGGQPQHF.

The rearrangement joins TRBV14 to TRBJ2-7, with 7 bases aligning to TRBD2. Germline trimming cut 4 bases from V and 2 bases from J; bases unmatched to any gene: 5. CDR1 SGHDN and CDR2 FVKESK come from the germline V gene. This CDR3 has 14 residues. The CDR3 sequence is CASSRGGNTYEQYF. The CDR3 region has the DNA TGTGCCAGCAGCCGGGGAGGGAATACCTACGAGCAGTACTTC.

The V and J genes are TRBV15 and TRBJ2-7, with TRBD1 matching over 8 bases. V was pared by 1 base and J by 3 bases, with 2 bases of the junction left unmatched. This CDR3 spans 14 amino acids. Germline V gene sequence: CDR1 LNHNV, CDR2 YYDKDF (reference sequence). This CDR3 reads CATSRGTGGYEQYF. The CDR3 nucleotides are TGTGCCACCAGCAGAGGTACAGGGGGCTACGAGCAGTACTTC.

The rearrangement uses TRBV2 and TRBJ1-5; 10 nucleotides match TRBD1. There are 15 residues in the CDR3. Germline CDR1 is SNHLY and CDR2 is FYNNEI. J gave up 6 bases and V 2 bases, and 4 bases lay outside the gene matches. In DNA form, the CDR3 reads TGTGCCAGCAGTGAAAGGACAGGGGGAGCTCAGCCCCAGCATTTT. Protein sequence: CASSERTGGAQPQHF.

The rearrangement joins TRBV7-8 to TRBJ2-7; D might be TRBD2 (6 bases). Germline CDR1 reads SGHVS; CDR2 reads FQNEAQ. This CDR3 comprises 15 residues. V was clipped by 5 bases and J by 7 bases, with 21 bases between them. This chain's CDR3 is CASSLLGGPGGEQYF. CDR3 coding DNA: TGTGCCAGCAGCCTCCTCGGAGGGCCCGGAGGGGAGCAGTACTTC. The full variable domain, its missing parts supplied by reference TRBV7-8 and TRBJ2-7, is GAGVSQSPRYKVAKRGQDVALRCDPISGHVSLFWYQQALGQGPEFLTYFQNEAQLDKSGLPSDRFFAERPEGSVSTLKIQRTQQEDSAVYLCASSLLGGPGGEQYFGPGTRLTVT.

This clone has more than one count but fewer than ten. This chain links TRBV27 with TRBJ2-1, with D possibly matching TRBD2 (7 bases). Between the trimmed V and J ends, which lost 1 base and 4 bases, there was a span of 17 bases. Germline V gene lookup returns CDR1 MNHEY and CDR2 SMNVEV (reference sequence). This CDR3 has 17 amino acids. CDR3 protein: CASSLFSPQGGYNEQFF. CDR3 in DNA: TGTGCCAGCAGTTTATTTTCCCCACAGGGAGGGTACAATGAGCAGTTCTTC.

The sample holds one count of this clone. The chain couples TRBV6-1 to TRBJ1-2, with D possibly matching TRBD1 (6 bases). The CDR3 runs 14 residues. Germline V gene sequence: CDR1 MNHNS, CDR2 SASEGT. Trimming took off 0 bases at V and 2 bases at J, with 7 bases between the two ends. CDR3 in DNA: TGTGCCAGCAGTGAAGCACAGGGAAACTATGGCTACACCTTC. This translates into CASSEAQGNYGYTF.

This chain links TRBV30 with TRBJ1-6, with unresolved D. The V end was cut by 0 bases, the J end by 5 bases, with 5 bases between. Germline V lookup: CDR1 GTSNPN, CDR2 SVGIG (reference sequence). The length of the CDR3 is 13 residues. The CDR3 bases are TGTGCCTGGAGTGTAACAGATAATTCACCCCTCCACTTT. Protein sequence: CAWSVTDNSPLHF.

V gene TRBV5-1 combines with J gene TRBJ2-3, with D unclear. Germline CDR1 SGHRS, CDR2 YFSETQ. V lost 2 bases and J lost 4, with 8 bases in between. The CDR3 consists of 13 residues. The CDR3 DNA follows: TGCGCCAGCAGCTTCATAAGAGCAGATACGCAGTATTTT. It codes for CASSFIRADTQYF.

The V gene is TRBV27, the J gene TRBJ2-3; a possible D gene is TRBD1 (6 bases). The CDR3 spans 17 residues. The germline gives CDR1 MNHEY, CDR2 SMNVEV (reference sequence). Between the trimmed V and J ends, which lost 8 bases and 1 base, there was a span of 22 bases. The CDR3 DNA reads TGTGCCAGCCTACCCCCCGGGACACGGAGCGGCACAGATACGCAGTATTTT. Translating gives CASLPPGTRSGTDTQYF.

The rearrangement links TRBV5-1 to TRBJ2-5, with 14 bases identical to TRBD2. Germline CDR1 is SGHRS and CDR2 is YFSETQ. The CDR3 is made up of 18 amino acids. With 4 bases clipped from V and 3 bases from J, the junction kept 11 bases outside the gene matches. CDR3 DNA sequence: TGCGCCAGCAGCGCCGACCCGACTAGCGGGGGGGCGGAAGAGACCCAGTACTTC. This codes for CASSADPTSGGAEETQYF. The full variable domain, in which reference TRBV5-1 and TRBJ2-5 provide the parts outside the CDR3, is KAGVTQTPRYLIKTRGQQVTLSCSPISGHRSVSWYQQTPGQGLQFLFEYFSETQRNKGNFPGRFSGRQFSNSRSEMNVSTLELGDSALYLCASSADPTSGGAEETQYFGPGTRLLVL.

The rearrangement uses TRBV6-5 and TRBJ2-7; 9 bases align to TRBD1. The germline V gene has CDR1 MNHEY and CDR2 SVGAGI. V shed 2 bases, J shed 11 bases, and the junction held 13 bases outside the gene matches. CDR3 length equals 15 residues. CDR3 DNA: TGTGCCAGCAGTTACGGCCAGACAGGGGGGGGAGTAGAGTACTTC. As protein: CASSYGQTGGGVEYF.

This clone has just one count. J is TRBJ2-7 and V is TRBV5-1, with D perhaps matching TRBD2 (5 bases). Trimming cost V 5 bases and J 1 base, with 10 bases left between them. The CDR3 runs to 13 residues. Germline lookup yields CDR1 SGHRS and CDR2 YFSETQ. CDR3 DNA: TGCGCCAGCAGAATGGACTTATCCTACGAGCAGTACTTC. Translated: CASRMDLSYEQYF.

The chain has TRBV5-1 and TRBJ1-5, with 7 nucleotides matching TRBD1. The CDR3 is 14 amino acids. V shed 5 bases and J 5 bases; nucleotides not matched to a gene: 7. The germline CDR1 and CDR2 sequences are SGHRS and YFSETQ. CDR3 protein: CASRPDRRDQPQHF. In DNA, the CDR3 is TGCGCCAGCAGACCGGACAGGAGGGATCAGCCCCAGCATTTT.

The CDR3 DNA reads as TGTGCCATCTCCAGGGGTAAGAATTCACCCCTCCACTTT. Translation gives CAISRGKNSPLHF. The chain has TRBV15 and TRBJ1-6; TRBD1 is a possible D gene (6 bases). Per the germline V gene, CDR1 is LNHNV and CDR2 is YYDKDF (reference sequence). This CDR3 is built from 13 residues. V was clipped by 10 bases and J by 7 bases, with 14 bases between them.

The V gene is TRBV6-5, the J gene TRBJ2-4; 10 bases are a match to TRBD1. This CDR3 is built from 12 residues. Germline-derived CDR1 and CDR2 are MNHEY and SVGAGI. V gave up 5 bases and J gave up 9 bases; unmatched junction bases: 1. The CDR3 nucleotides are TGTGCCAGCAGTAGGACAGGGGGCATTCAGTACTTC. Protein sequence: CASSRTGGIQYF.

The chain uses TRBV4-1 and TRBJ1-4, with TRBD1 identical over 8 bases. V gave up 1 base and J gave up 7 bases; unmatched junction bases: 2. The CDR3 covers 14 residues. CDR1 and CDR2 from the germline V gene are MGHRA and YSYEKL. CDR3 region: CASSQGDRTEKLFF. The CDR3 DNA reads as TGCGCCAGCAGCCAAGGGGACAGGACTGAAAAACTGTTTTTT.

The CDR3 region is CASSSRGQGTEAFF. The CDR3, as DNA: TGTGCCAGCAGTTCCAGGGGGCAAGGAACTGAAGCTTTCTTT. This chain joins TRBV27 and TRBJ1-1; 8 nucleotides line up with TRBD1. V dropped 4 bases and J dropped 5; count of bases not matched to a gene: 6. The CDR3 runs to 14 residues. Germline loops: CDR1 MNHEY, CDR2 SMNVEV (reference sequence).

The chain is built from TRBV5-6 and TRBJ2-1; TRBD2 agrees at 10 bases. In germline, CDR1 is SGHDT, CDR2 YYEEEE. The CDR3 sequence is 17 residues long. The ends lost 0 bases at V and 3 bases at J; junction bases unmatched: 6. CDR3 in amino acids: CASSLAYPSGGYNEQFF. CDR3 sequence (DNA): TGTGCCAGCAGCTTGGCGTACCCTAGCGGGGGCTACAATGAGCAGTTCTTC. Full variable domain (remainder filled in from reference TRBV5-6 and TRBJ2-1): DAGVTQSPTHLIKTRGQQVTLRCSPKSGHDTVSWYQQALGQGPQFIFQYYEEEERQRGNFPDRFSGHQFPNYSSELNVNALLLGDSALYLCASSLAYPSGGYNEQFFGPGTRLTVL.

The chain employs TRBV30 and TRBJ2-7; TRBD1 agrees at 9 bases. Losses at the gene ends were 7 bases for V and 1 base for J; bases not matched to a gene: 2. This CDR3 spans 12 amino acids. The germline V gene has CDR1 GTSNPN and CDR2 SVGIG (reference sequence). The CDR3 DNA is TGTGCCTTGGACAGGGGTTCCTACGAGCAGTACTTC. It yields the protein CALDRGSYEQYF.

The chain joins TRBV20-1 to TRBJ2-1, with D perhaps TRBD1 (6 bases). Germline V CDR1 and CDR2: DFQATT, SNEGSKA (reference sequence). V was clipped by 3 bases and J by 14 bases, with 17 bases between them. This CDR3 has 12 amino acids. The CDR3 is CSASDTGTTEFF. The CDR3 nucleotides are TGCAGTGCTAGTGATACAGGGACAACCGAGTTCTTC.